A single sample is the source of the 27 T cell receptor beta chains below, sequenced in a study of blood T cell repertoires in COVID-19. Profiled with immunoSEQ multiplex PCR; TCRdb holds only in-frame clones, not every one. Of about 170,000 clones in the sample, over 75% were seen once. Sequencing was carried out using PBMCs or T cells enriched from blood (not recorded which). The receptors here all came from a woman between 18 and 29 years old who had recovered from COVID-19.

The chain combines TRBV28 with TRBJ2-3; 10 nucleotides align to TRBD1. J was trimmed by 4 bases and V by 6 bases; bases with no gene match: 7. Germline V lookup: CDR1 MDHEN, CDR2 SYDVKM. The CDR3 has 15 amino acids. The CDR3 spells CASRPGTGEADTQYF. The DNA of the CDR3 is TGTGCCAGCAGACCCGGGACAGGGGAAGCAGATACGCAGTATTTT.

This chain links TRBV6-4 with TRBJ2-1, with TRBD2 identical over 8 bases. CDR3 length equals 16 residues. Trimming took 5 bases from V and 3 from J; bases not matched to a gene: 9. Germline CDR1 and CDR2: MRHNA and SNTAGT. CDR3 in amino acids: CASSTGGTSGYNEQFF. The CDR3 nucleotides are TGTGCCAGCAGTACGGGGGGGACGAGCGGCTACAATGAGCAGTTCTTC.

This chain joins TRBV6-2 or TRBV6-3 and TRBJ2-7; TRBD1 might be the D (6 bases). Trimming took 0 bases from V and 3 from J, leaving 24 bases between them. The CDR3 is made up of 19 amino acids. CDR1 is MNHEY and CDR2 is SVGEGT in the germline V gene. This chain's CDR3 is CASSYSQQGEPTPNYEQYF. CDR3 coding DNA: TGTGCCAGCAGTTACTCGCAACAGGGTGAACCCACCCCAAACTACGAGCAGTACTTC.

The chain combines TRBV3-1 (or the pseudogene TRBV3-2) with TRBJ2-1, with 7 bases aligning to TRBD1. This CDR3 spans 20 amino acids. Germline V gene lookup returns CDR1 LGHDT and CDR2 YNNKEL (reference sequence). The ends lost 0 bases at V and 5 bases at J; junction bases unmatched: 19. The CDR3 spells CASSQDRQGYDSPLNNEQFF. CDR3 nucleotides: TGTGCCAGCAGCCAAGATCGACAGGGCTACGATAGTCCCCTGAACAATGAGCAGTTCTTC.

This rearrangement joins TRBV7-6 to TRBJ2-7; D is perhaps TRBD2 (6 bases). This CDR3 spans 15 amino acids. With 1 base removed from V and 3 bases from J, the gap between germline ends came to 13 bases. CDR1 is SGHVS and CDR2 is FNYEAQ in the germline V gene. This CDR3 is CASSLGGDLYYEQYF. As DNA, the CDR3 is TGTGCCAGCAGCTTAGGGGGGGACCTTTACTACGAGCAGTACTTC.

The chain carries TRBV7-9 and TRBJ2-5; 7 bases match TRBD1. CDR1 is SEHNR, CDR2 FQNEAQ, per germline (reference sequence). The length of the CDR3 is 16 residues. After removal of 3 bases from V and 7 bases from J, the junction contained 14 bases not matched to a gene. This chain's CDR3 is CASSFGAAGEGATQYF. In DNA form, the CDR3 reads TGTGCCAGCAGCTTTGGGGCGGCCGGAGAGGGGGCGACCCAGTACTTC.

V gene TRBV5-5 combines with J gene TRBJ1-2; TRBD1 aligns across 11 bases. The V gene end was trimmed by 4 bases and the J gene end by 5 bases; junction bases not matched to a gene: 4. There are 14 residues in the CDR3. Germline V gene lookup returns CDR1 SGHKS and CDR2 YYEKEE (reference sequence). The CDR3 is CASSPRDRGYGYTF. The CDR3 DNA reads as TGTGCCAGCAGCCCACGGGACAGGGGGTATGGCTACACCTTC.

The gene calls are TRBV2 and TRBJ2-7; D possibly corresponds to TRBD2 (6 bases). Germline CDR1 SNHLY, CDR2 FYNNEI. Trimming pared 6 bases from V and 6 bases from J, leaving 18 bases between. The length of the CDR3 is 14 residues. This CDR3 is CASRGGASTLEQYF. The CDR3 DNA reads TGTGCCAGCAGGGGCGGGGCCTCGACCCTCGAGCAGTACTTC.

The CDR3 nucleotides are TGTGCCAGCAGGTCGACAGGGATATACGAGCAGTACTTC. Translation gives CASRSTGIYEQYF. The chain employs TRBV7-2 and TRBJ2-7, with TRBD1 identical over 7 bases. The CDR3 is 13 residues long. Germline-derived CDR1 and CDR2 are SGHTA and FQGNSA. V was pared by 6 bases and J by 4 bases, with 6 bases of the junction left unmatched.

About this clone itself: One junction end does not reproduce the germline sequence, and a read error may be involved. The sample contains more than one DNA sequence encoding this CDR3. The CDR3 nucleotides read TGTGCCAGCAGCCCCGGGACAGGGGGGACTCCACGCCTCTTC. Its protein is CASSPGTGGTPRLF. The chain carries TRBV7-2 and TRBJ2-7; 11 bases are shared with TRBD1. Germline CDR1 SGHTA, CDR2 FQGNSA. The CDR3 is 14 amino acids.

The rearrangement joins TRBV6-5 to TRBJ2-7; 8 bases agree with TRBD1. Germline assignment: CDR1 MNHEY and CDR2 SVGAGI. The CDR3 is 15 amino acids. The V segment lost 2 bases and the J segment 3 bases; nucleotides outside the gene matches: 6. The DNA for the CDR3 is TGTGCCAGCAGTTACCGGGACAGGTCCGTCTACGAGCAGTACTTC. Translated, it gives CASSYRDRSVYEQYF.

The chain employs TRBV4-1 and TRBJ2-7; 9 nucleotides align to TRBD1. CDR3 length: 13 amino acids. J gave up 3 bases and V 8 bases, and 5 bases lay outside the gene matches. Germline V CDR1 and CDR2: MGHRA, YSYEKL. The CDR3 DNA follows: TGCGCCAGCCGACAGGGGGGAGGCTACGAGCAGTACTTC. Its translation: CASRQGGGYEQYF.

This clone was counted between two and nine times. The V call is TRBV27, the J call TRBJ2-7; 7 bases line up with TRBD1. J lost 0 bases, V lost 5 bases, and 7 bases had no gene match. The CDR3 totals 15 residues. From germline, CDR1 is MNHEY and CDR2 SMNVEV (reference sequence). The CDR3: CASSTIRGSSYEQYF. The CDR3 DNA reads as TGTGCCAGCAGTACGATCAGGGGGAGCTCCTACGAGCAGTACTTC.

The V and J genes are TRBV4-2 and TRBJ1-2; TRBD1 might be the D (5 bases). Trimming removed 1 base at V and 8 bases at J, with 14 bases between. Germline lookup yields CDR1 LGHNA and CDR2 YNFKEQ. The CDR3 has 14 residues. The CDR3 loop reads CASSQATGPLGYTF. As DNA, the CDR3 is TGTGCCAGCAGCCAAGCTACAGGACCTTTAGGCTACACCTTC.

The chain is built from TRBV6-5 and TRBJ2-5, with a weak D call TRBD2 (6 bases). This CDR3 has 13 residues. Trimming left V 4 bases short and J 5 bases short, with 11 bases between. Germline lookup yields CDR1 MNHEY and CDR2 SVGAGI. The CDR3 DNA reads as TGTGCCAGCAGTTTCCGACTAGATGAGACCCAGTACTTC. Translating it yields CASSFRLDETQYF.

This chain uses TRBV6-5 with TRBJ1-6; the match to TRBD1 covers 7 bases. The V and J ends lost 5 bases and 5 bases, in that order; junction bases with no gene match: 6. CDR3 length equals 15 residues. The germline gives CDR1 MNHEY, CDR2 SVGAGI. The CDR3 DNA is TGTGCCAGCAGTCCGACAGGGAGCAATAATTCACCCCTCCACTTT. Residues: CASSPTGSNNSPLHF.

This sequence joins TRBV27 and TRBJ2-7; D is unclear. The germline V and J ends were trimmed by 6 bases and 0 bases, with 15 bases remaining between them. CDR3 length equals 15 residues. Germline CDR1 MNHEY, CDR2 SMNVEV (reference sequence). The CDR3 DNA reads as TGTGCCAGCAGCCCCGTAAGGCTAGGCTCCTACGAGCAGTACTTC. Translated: CASSPVRLGSYEQYF.

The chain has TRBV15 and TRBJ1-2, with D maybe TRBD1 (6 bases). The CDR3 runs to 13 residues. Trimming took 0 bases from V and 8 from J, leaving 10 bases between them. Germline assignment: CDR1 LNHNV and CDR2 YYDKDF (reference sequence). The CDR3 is CATSRDLTGGYTF. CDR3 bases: TGTGCCACCAGCAGAGATTTGACAGGAGGCTACACCTTC.

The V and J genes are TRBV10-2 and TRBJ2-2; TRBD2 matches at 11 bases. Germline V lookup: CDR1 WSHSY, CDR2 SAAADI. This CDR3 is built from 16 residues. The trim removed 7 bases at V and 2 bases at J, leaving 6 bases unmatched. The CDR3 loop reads CASTQTSGVNTGELFF. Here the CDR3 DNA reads TGCGCCAGCACGCAGACTAGCGGGGTTAACACCGGGGAGCTGTTTTTT.

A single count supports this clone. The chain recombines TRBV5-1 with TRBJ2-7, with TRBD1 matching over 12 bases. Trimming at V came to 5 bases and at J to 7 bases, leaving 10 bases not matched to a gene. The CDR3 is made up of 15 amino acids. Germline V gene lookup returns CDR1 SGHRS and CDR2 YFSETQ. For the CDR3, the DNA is TGCGCCAGCAGTGACTCGGGACAGGGGGCTTTAGAGCAGTACTTC. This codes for CASSDSGQGALEQYF.

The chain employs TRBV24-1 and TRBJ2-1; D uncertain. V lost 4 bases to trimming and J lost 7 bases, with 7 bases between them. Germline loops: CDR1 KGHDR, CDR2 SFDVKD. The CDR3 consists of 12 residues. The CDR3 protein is CATSEGLNEQFF. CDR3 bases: TGTGCCACCAGTGAGGGCCTTAATGAGCAGTTCTTC.

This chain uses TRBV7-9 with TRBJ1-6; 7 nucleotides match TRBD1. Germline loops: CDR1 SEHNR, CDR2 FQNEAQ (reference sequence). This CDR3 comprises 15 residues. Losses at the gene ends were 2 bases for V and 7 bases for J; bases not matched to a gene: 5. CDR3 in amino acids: CASSLTRGSNSPLHF. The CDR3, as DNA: TGTGCCAGCAGCTTAACCAGGGGGTCGAATTCACCCCTCCACTTT. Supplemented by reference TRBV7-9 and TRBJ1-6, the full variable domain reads DTGVSQNPRHKITKRGQNVTFRCDPISEHNRLYWYRQTLGQGPEFLTYFQNEAQLEKSRLLSDRFSAERPKGSFSTLEIQRTEQGDSAMYLCASSLTRGSNSPLHFGNGTRLTVT.

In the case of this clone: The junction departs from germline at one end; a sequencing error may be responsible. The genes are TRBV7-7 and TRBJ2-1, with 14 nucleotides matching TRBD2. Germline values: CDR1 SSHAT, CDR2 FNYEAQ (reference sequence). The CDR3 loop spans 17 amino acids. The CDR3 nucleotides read TGTGCTAGCAGCCCCGGACTAGCGGGAGGTTTGGGGAATGAGCAGTTCTTC. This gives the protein CASSPGLAGGLGNEQFF.

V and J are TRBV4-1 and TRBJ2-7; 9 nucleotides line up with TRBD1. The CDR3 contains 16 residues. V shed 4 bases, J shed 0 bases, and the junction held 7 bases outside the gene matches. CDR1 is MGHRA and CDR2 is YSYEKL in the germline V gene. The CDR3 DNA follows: TGCGCCAGCAGCCGAACGGGGACAGGGAACTCCTACGAGCAGTACTTC. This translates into CASSRTGTGNSYEQYF.

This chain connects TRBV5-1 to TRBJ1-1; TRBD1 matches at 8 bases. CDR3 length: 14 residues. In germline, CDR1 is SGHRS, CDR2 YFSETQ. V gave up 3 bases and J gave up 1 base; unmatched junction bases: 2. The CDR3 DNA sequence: TGCGCCAGCAGCTCGACAGGGGCGAACACTGAAGCTTTCTTT. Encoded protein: CASSSTGANTEAFF.

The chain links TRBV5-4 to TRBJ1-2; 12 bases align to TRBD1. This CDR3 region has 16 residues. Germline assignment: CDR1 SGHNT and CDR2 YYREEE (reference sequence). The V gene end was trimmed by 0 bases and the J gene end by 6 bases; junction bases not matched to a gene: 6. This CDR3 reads CASSLALGQGADGYTF. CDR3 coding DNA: TGTGCCAGCAGCTTGGCTTTGGGACAGGGGGCTGATGGCTACACCTTC.

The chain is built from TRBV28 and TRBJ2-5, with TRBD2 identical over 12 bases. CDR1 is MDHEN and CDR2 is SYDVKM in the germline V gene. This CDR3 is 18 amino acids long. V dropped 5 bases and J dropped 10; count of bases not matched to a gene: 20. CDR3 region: CASSPSTLAGGPRGGQYF. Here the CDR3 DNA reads TGTGCCAGCAGTCCCTCAACCCTAGCGGGAGGGCCCCGAGGTGGCCAGTACTTC.